These 20 T cell receptor beta chains were sequenced from one sample in a study of T cells expressing NK-cell markers (dated by TCRdb to between 2020 and 2021). The method was 5' RACE. Sequenced using an Illumina HiSeq 2000. After the reads were reprocessed by TCRdb, one entry was made per CDR3 protein sequence, with no DNA. This sample's listing comprises 200,000 to 300,000 distinct CDR3 sequences. The top ten clones comprise approximately 0.41% of the sample. Material: blood T cells: a sorted CD56 or NKG2C T cell subset, CD4+ or CD8+ T cells, or bulk PBMC T cells (not recorded which). The receptor set was obtained from a man aged 18 to 30 in good health. Donor details come from another sample of the same person, matched by shared clones.

The rearrangement joins TRBV28 to TRBJ1-6; TCRdb's D call, TRBD1, is unchecked because there is no DNA. The CDR3 consists of 16 residues. Germline CDR1 is MDHEN and CDR2 is SYDVKM. The CDR3 region is CASSFPLGGTNSPLHF.

J is TRBJ2-7 and V is TRBV2; TCRdb's assignment of TRBD2 cannot be checked, as there is no DNA. The CDR3 is 14 amino acids. Germline CDR1 and CDR2: SNHLY and FYNNEI. The CDR3 loop reads CASSQREGHYEQYF.

The V call is TRBV7-6, the J call TRBJ2-7; the D call of TRBD2 rests on TCRdb alone, since no DNA is present to check it. Germline CDR1 reads SGHVS; CDR2 reads FNYEAQ. This CDR3 spans 19 amino acids. CDR3 in amino acids: CASSSTPGLAGVPGGEQYF.

The chain recombines TRBV27 with TRBJ2-1; TCRdb's D gene call, TRBD2, goes unchecked for lack of DNA. CDR1 and CDR2 (germline): MNHEY, SMNVEV (reference sequence). There are 15 residues in the CDR3. The CDR3 protein is CASSLSWEGYNEQFF.

The J gene is TRBJ2-5, the V gene TRBV7-8; TCRdb's D gene call, TRBD1, goes unchecked for lack of DNA. The CDR3 loop spans 15 amino acids. Germline V gene sequence: CDR1 SGHVS, CDR2 FQNEAQ. The chain's CDR3 is CASSQGQGEKETQYF.

The chain joins TRBV29-1 to TRBJ2-5; TCRdb lists TRBD1, though no DNA is available to test this call. Looked up from germline, CDR1 is SQVTM and CDR2 is ANQGSEA. This CDR3 is built from 11 residues. CDR3 protein: CSADRGPTQYF.

This CDR3 reads CASSIGLLYNEQFF. V gene TRBV11-2 combines with J gene TRBJ2-1; the TCRdb D gene call, TRBD2, has no DNA to confirm it. CDR3 length: 14 amino acids. CDR1 and CDR2 from the germline V gene are SGHAT and FQNNGV.

The chain recombines TRBV28 with TRBJ1-1. The CDR3 runs to 16 residues. Germline V gives CDR1 MDHEN, CDR2 SYDVKM. The CDR3 sequence: CASSSIGPVGDTEAFF.

The rearrangement uses TRBV20-1 and TRBJ1-5; TCRdb picks TRBD1, but there is no DNA to check that call. The CDR3 runs 13 residues. The germline gives CDR1 DFQATT, CDR2 SNEGSKA (reference sequence). The CDR3 loop is CSAAGQGLQPQHF.

The chain carries TRBV4-2 and TRBJ2-1; TCRdb picks TRBD2, but there is no DNA to check that call. Germline CDR1 is LGHNA and CDR2 is YNFKEQ. The CDR3 sequence is 14 residues long. The CDR3 is CASTTSGSYNEQFF.

This chain connects TRBV5-1 to TRBJ1-2. CDR1 is SGHRS, CDR2 YFSETQ, per germline. The CDR3 covers 13 residues. The CDR3 loop reads CASSTGTAYGYTF.

This chain connects TRBV12-3 or TRBV12-4 to TRBJ2-3; TCRdb's D gene call, TRBD2, goes unchecked for lack of DNA. This CDR3 is built from 15 residues. The CDR3 loop is CASSLRDLGSDTQYF.

The chain carries TRBV12-3 or TRBV12-4 and TRBJ2-1; TCRdb names TRBD1, which stays unverified in the absence of DNA. The CDR3 runs to 13 residues. The CDR3: CASIPGQGREQFF.

The V and J genes are TRBV18 and TRBJ2-7; as DNA is missing, the TRBD1 call by TCRdb cannot be tested. Per germline, CDR1 KGHSH and CDR2 LQKENI. This CDR3 has 12 residues. CDR3 sequence reads: CASSPGPGDPYF.

This chain joins TRBV12-3 or TRBV12-4 and TRBJ2-4; lacking DNA, the TRBD1 call made by TCRdb goes unchecked. CDR3 length: 14 amino acids. The CDR3 region is CASSPGFVGNIQYF.

V is TRBV15 and J is TRBJ2-7; TCRdb's assignment of TRBD1 cannot be checked, as there is no DNA. CDR1 is LNHNV and CDR2 is YYDKDF in the germline V gene (reference sequence). The CDR3 runs 15 residues. The chain's CDR3 is CATSRGGDRAYEQYF.

The chain links TRBV20-1 to TRBJ2-7; the TCRdb D gene call, TRBD1, has no DNA to confirm it. Germline values: CDR1 DFQATT, CDR2 SNEGSKA (reference sequence). The CDR3 extends over 12 amino acids. This CDR3 is CSPGTETYEQYF.

The CDR3 reads CASSSQGTGYTF. The rearrangement joins TRBV27 to TRBJ1-2; TCRdb lists TRBD1, though no DNA is available to test this call. CDR3 length: 12 residues. In germline, CDR1 is MNHEY, CDR2 SMNVEV (reference sequence).

This chain joins TRBV7-9 and TRBJ2-1; the D call from TCRdb, TRBD2, cannot be confirmed without DNA. CDR3 length: 19 residues. CDR1 is SEHNR, CDR2 FQNEAQ, per germline (reference sequence). The CDR3 is CASSAGQAPSGRHYNEQFF.

The chain uses TRBV11-2 and TRBJ2-1; TCRdb gives TRBD2 as the D gene, but with no DNA this cannot be confirmed. Germline V CDR1 and CDR2: SGHAT, FQNNGV. This CDR3 contains 14 residues. CDR3 sequence reads: CASSSIAGGGEQFF.